The 18 T cell receptor beta chains in this list originate from one sample, sequenced in a study of blood T cell repertoires in COVID-19. Repertoires were generated with immunoSEQ multiplex PCR, while TCRdb's copy carries only in-frame clones and drops some. The table shows some 130,000 clones, with under 95% occurring only once. The sample consisted of peripheral blood. The receptors shown here come from a man aged 50-59 years with active COVID-19.

This clone was observed a handful of times. The chain employs TRBV4-2 and TRBJ1-4, with 9 bases that match TRBD1. Germline trimming cut 4 bases from V and 8 bases from J; bases unmatched to any gene: 5. Germline values: CDR1 LGHNA, CDR2 YNFKEQ. The CDR3 covers 14 residues. The CDR3 spells CASSPIDRGEKLFF. The CDR3 DNA follows: TGTGCCAGCAGCCCAATAGACAGGGGGGAAAAACTGTTTTTT.

V usage is TRBV23-1 and J usage is TRBJ1-5; no clear D gene. TRBV23-1 is placed among ORFs of uncertain function. The CDR3 is 14 residues long. Trimming shortened V by 3 bases and J by 0 bases, and 6 bases separated the two germline ends. CDR3: CASSHVNSNQPQHF. The DNA of the CDR3 is TGCGCCAGCAGTCATGTAAATAGCAATCAGCCCCAGCATTTT.

The CDR3 loop reads CATSDFGTGYNEQFF. As DNA, the CDR3 is TGTGCCACCAGTGATTTTGGGACAGGATACAATGAGCAGTTCTTC. The chain joins TRBV24-1 to TRBJ2-1; 8 nucleotides match TRBD1. There are 15 residues in the CDR3. V lost 1 base to trimming and J lost 4 bases; unmatched junction nucleotides: 2. From germline, CDR1 is KGHDR and CDR2 SFDVKD.

In the case of this clone: Mismatch with germline at one junction end may stem from a read error. This chain links TRBV10-2 with TRBJ2-1; 12 positions match TRBD2. From germline, CDR1 is WSHSY and CDR2 SAAADI. This CDR3 region has 14 residues. This chain's CDR3 is CASSETPTSGSLIF. In nucleotides, the CDR3 is TGCGCCAGCAGTGAGACCCCGACTAGCGGGAGTTTAATCTTC.

The chain combines TRBV2 with TRBJ2-7, with TRBD2 identical over 8 bases. After removal of 5 bases from V and 4 bases from J, the junction contained 10 bases not matched to a gene. The CDR3 has 15 residues. In germline, CDR1 is SNHLY, CDR2 FYNNEI. CDR3 in DNA: TGTGCCAGCAGTCCTGAGGCGGGGGGAGGGTACGAGCAGTACTTC. Its protein is CASSPEAGGGYEQYF. Supplemented by reference TRBV2 and TRBJ2-7, the full variable domain reads EPEVTQTPSHQVTQMGQEVILRCVPISNHLYFYWYRQILGQKVEFLVSFYNNEISEKSEIFDDQFSVERPDGSNFTLKIRSTKLEDSAMYFCASSPEAGGGYEQYFGPGTRLTVT.

The chain uses TRBV5-1 and TRBJ1-3; 7 bases map to TRBD1. Trimming removed 0 bases from V and 0 bases from J; junction bases left unmatched: 3. This CDR3 contains 16 residues. Germline CDR1 and CDR2: SGHRS and YFSETQ. The CDR3 spells CASSLARGSSGNTIYF. CDR3 in DNA: TGCGCCAGCAGCTTGGCCAGGGGGAGCTCTGGAAACACCATATATTTT. The full variable domain, with the rest looked up from reference TRBV5-1 and TRBJ1-3, is KAGVTQTPRYLIKTRGQQVTLSCSPISGHRSVSWYQQTPGQGLQFLFEYFSETQRNKGNFPGRFSGRQFSNSRSEMNVSTLELGDSALYLCASSLARGSSGNTIYFGEGSWLTVV.

The chain employs TRBV6-5 and TRBJ2-1; 7 nucleotides match TRBD1. In germline, CDR1 is MNHEY, CDR2 SVGAGI. V lost 6 bases to trimming and J lost 4 bases; unmatched junction nucleotides: 9. The length of the CDR3 is 15 residues. The CDR3 bases are TGTGCCAGCAGGAGGACCGGGACAGAGTACAATGAGCAGTTCTTC. Translated, it gives CASRRTGTEYNEQFF.

V usage is TRBV2 and J usage is TRBJ1-5; 8 nucleotides line up with TRBD1. The junction had 8 bases not matched to a gene; V was cut back by 6 bases and J by 1 base. This CDR3 has 16 amino acids. Per germline, CDR1 SNHLY and CDR2 FYNNEI. The CDR3 loop reads CASRPGTGGSNQPQHF. The CDR3 DNA sequence: TGTGCCAGCAGGCCCGGGACAGGAGGGAGCAATCAGCCCCAGCATTTT.

The genes are TRBV4-1 and TRBJ1-1, with D possibly TRBD1 on 5 matching bases. V shed 0 bases and J shed 6 bases, with 11 bases lying between them. CDR3 length: 14 residues. The V gene's germline CDR1 is MGHRA and CDR2 YSYEKL. This chain's CDR3 is CASSQDAGWPEAFF. The CDR3 DNA follows: TGCGCCAGCAGCCAAGATGCAGGGTGGCCTGAAGCTTTCTTT.

This clone was found a few times. The rearrangement links TRBV6-6 to TRBJ2-3, with 8 positions matching TRBD2. With V trimmed by 5 bases and J by 4 bases, 17 bases remained unmatched. The CDR3 sequence is 18 residues long. Per the germline V gene, CDR1 is MNHNY and CDR2 is SVGAGI (reference sequence). The CDR3 sequence is CASSLPSSGSGTADTQYF. CDR3 bases: TGTGCCAGCAGTCTACCATCAAGCGGTAGCGGGACTGCAGATACGCAGTATTTT.

This sequence joins TRBV11-3 and TRBJ2-1; TRBD1 is a possible D gene (6 bases). The CDR3 consists of 17 residues. The germline V gene encodes CDR1 SGHNT and CDR2 YENEEA. Trimming stripped 4 bases from V and 0 bases from J, with 16 bases between. CDR3 DNA sequence: TGTGCCAGCAGCTCCCTCGGGACATCGAGCTCCTACAATGAGCAGTTCTTC. This gives the protein CASSSLGTSSSYNEQFF.

This clone was counted a few times. The chain is built from TRBV30 and TRBJ2-3, with 13 bases that match TRBD2. Per the germline V gene, CDR1 is GTSNPN and CDR2 is SVGIG (reference sequence). The CDR3 contains 19 residues. Trimming at V came to 3 bases and at J to 2 bases, leaving 14 bases not matched to a gene. For the CDR3, the DNA is TGTGCCTGGAGCCCCGGGACTAGCGGGGCCCGGGATGTCACAGATACGCAGTATTTT. It specifies CAWSPGTSGARDVTDTQYF.

The rearrangement uses TRBV15 and TRBJ1-2; weak D call: TRBD1 (5 bases). Per the germline V gene, CDR1 is LNHNV and CDR2 is YYDKDF (reference sequence). V was trimmed by 3 bases and J by 5 bases, leaving 16 bases between them. This CDR3 comprises 15 residues. CDR3 sequence (DNA): TGTGCCACCAGCAGGGATGGGGCAGGTCCGTATGGCTACACCTTC. It is translated as CATSRDGAGPYGYTF.

The V gene is TRBV19, the J gene TRBJ1-6; D unresolved. The CDR3 is made up of 13 amino acids. Germline values: CDR1 LNHDA, CDR2 SQIVND (reference sequence). Between the trimmed V and J ends, which lost 9 bases and 5 bases, there was a span of 11 bases. The CDR3 reads CASTRENNSPLHF. The CDR3 nucleotides read TGTGCCAGCACCCGAGAAAATAATTCACCCCTCCACTTT.

The chain has TRBV27 and TRBJ2-1; tentatively, D is TRBD2 (6 bases). This CDR3 spans 13 amino acids. Germline CDR1 reads MNHEY; CDR2 reads SMNVEV (reference sequence). V was shortened by 5 bases and J by 10 bases, with 15 bases between the two germline ends. The CDR3: CASSPAGSIEQFF. The CDR3 DNA sequence: TGTGCCAGCAGTCCCGCCGGGAGCATCGAGCAGTTCTTC.

The V and J genes are TRBV29-1 and TRBJ1-2, with D possibly TRBD1 on 5 matching bases. Germline values: CDR1 SQVTM, CDR2 ANQGSEA. V was trimmed by 2 bases and J by 4 bases, leaving 17 bases between them. The length of the CDR3 is 15 residues. CDR3 in DNA: TGCAGCGTTGAACGGGGGGGAAAAGGTGGCTATGGCTACACCTTC. Translated, it gives CSVERGGKGGYGYTF.

The chain employs TRBV21-1 and TRBJ2-3; no DNA check was done on the table's D call, TRBD1. TRBV21-1 is given as a pseudogene. The CDR3 contains 17 residues. For the CDR3, the DNA is TGTGCCAGCAGCAAAAGGCGACAACTTCTTATCACAGATACGCAGTATTTT. Translating gives CASSKRRQLLITDTQYF.

V usage is TRBV29-1 and J usage is TRBJ1-2, with TRBD1 matching 9 bases. The CDR3 is made up of 14 amino acids. The trim removed 2 bases at V and 4 bases at J, leaving 5 bases unmatched. CDR1 and CDR2 from the germline V gene are SQVTM and ANQGSEA. CDR3 sequence: CSVELRQGGYGYTF. CDR3 nucleotide sequence: TGCAGCGTTGAATTGCGACAGGGGGGCTATGGCTACACCTTC. The variable domain in full, completed from reference TRBV29-1 and TRBJ1-2, reads SAVISQKPSRDICQRGTSLTIQCQVDSQVTMMFWYRQQPGQSLTLIATANQGSEATYESGFVIDKFPISRPNLTFSTLTVSNMSPEDSSIYLCSVELRQGGYGYTFGSGTRLTVV.